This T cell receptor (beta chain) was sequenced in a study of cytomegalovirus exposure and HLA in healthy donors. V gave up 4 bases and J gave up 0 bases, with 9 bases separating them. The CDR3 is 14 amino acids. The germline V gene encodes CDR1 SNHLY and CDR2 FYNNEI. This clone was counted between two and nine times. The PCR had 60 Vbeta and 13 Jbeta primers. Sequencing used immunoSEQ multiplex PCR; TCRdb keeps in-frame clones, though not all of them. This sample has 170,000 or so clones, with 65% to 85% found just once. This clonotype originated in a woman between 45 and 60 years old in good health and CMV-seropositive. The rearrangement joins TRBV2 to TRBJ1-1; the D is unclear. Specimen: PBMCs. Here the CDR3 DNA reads TGTGCCAGCAGTGGAAGCCTTATGAACACTGAAGCTTTCTTT. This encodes CASSGSLMNTEAFF.